This T cell receptor (beta chain) originates from a study of blood T cell repertoires in COVID-19. Study in general: Researchers got acute and convalescent COVID-19 samples from the United States, Italy and Spain. T cells, B-cell-depleted T cells, or PBMCs supplied cDNA or gDNA.

Profiling relied on immunoSEQ multiplex PCR, and the TCRdb table lists in-frame clones only, not all of them. The repertoire consists of 350,000 to 400,000 clones, with around 92% occurring once and the leading ten covering about 1.8%. This CDR3 is 13 amino acids long. V was pared by 6 bases and J by 10 bases, with 13 bases between. CDR1 MNHEY and CDR2 SMNVEV come from the germline V gene (reference sequence). Participants were aged roughly 18 to 89 years from 24 US areas. Categorization into cohorts depended on clinical history that participants reported. The source material was PBMCs or T cells enriched from blood (not recorded which). The clonotype comes from a woman aged 30 to 39 who had recovered from COVID-19. The V and J genes are TRBV27 and TRBJ1-6, with a tentative D call TRBD1 (5 bases). The CDR3 region has the DNA TGTGCCAGCAGGGGGCGAGGCTCCTCACCCCTCCACTTT. Translation gives CASRGRGSSPLHF.